The TCR beta chain described here comes from a study of tissue T cells after allogeneic stem cell transplantation. Some clones are missing from TCRdb's copy, which holds only in-frame ones; the method was immunoSEQ multiplex PCR. The table shows about 3,900 clones, with approximately 58% occurring only once. V was cut by 4 bases and J by 7 bases, with 11 bases left in between. Germline CDR1 is SGHDT and CDR2 is YYEEEE. The CDR3 has 12 residues. The starting material was tissue from the ileum, obtained at autopsy. This TCR derives from an older male donor with lung cancer. V gene TRBV5-6 combines with J gene TRBJ1-2, with a tentative D call TRBD1 (5 bases). The CDR3 loop reads CASSIRGSGYTF. CDR3 coding DNA: TGTGCCAGCAGCATCCGGGGGTCTGGCTACACCTTC.